The 25 T cell receptor beta chains in this list originate from one sample, sequenced in a study of T cell changes during pregnancy in multiple sclerosis. This table comes from immunoSEQ multiplex PCR, and its TCRdb copy is limited to in-frame clones, with some not included. This table holds approximately 69,000 clones, roughly 94% found once. Material: peripheral blood, obtained in the third trimester of pregnancy. Receptor source: a female donor with multiple sclerosis, enrolled in a pregnancy study.

The genes are TRBV11-2 and TRBJ2-5; maybe TRBD1 (5 bases). CDR1 and CDR2 from the germline V gene are SGHAT and FQNNGV. The length of the CDR3 is 14 residues. The ends were cut back, 6 bases at V and 4 bases at J, with 15 bases in the middle. CDR3 sequence: CASRSWGLGETQYF. CDR3 in DNA: TGTGCCAGCAGATCCTGGGGCCTGGGAGAGACCCAGTACTTC.

This rearrangement joins TRBV9 to TRBJ2-6; D gene uncertain. The CDR3 covers 15 residues. CDR1 is SGDLS and CDR2 is YYNGEE in the germline V gene. Trimming took off 0 bases at V and 3 bases at J, with 7 bases between the two ends. Here the CDR3 reads CASSVAQNGANVLTF. CDR3 sequence (DNA): TGTGCCAGCAGCGTAGCACAGAATGGGGCCAACGTCCTGACTTTC.

The count of this clone is one. The chain links TRBV29-1 to TRBJ1-1, with D unclear. The germline gives CDR1 SQVTM, CDR2 ANQGSEA. The CDR3 covers 10 residues. V lost 8 bases and J 7 bases, leaving 11 bases between the germline ends. In DNA, the CDR3 is TGCAGCACCTCAGGCGTTGAAGCTTTCTTT. Translation gives CSTSGVEAFF. The full variable domain, in which reference TRBV29-1 and TRBJ1-1 provide the parts outside the CDR3, is SAVISQKPSRDICQRGTSLTIQCQVDSQVTMMFWYRQQPGQSLTLIATANQGSEATYESGFVIDKFPISRPNLTFSTLTVSNMSPEDSSIYLCSTSGVEAFFGQGTRLTVV.

In this sample, this clone turned up a few times. This chain connects TRBV18 to TRBJ2-7; D perhaps matches TRBD1 (6 bases). The V and J ends lost 1 base and 2 bases respectively, with 9 bases between them. The germline V gene encodes CDR1 KGHSH and CDR2 LQKENI. There are 14 residues in the CDR3. CDR3 in amino acids: CASSPRQGTYEQYF. The DNA for the CDR3 is TGTGCCAGCTCACCACGGCAGGGGACCTACGAGCAGTACTTC.

The V gene is TRBV7-9, the J gene TRBJ1-1; 9 nucleotides match TRBD1. Germline V gives CDR1 SEHNR, CDR2 FQNEAQ (reference sequence). V lost 4 bases and J lost 14; bases outside the gene matches: 8. This CDR3 is 12 amino acids long. The CDR3 sequence is CASSSEQGALFF. Written as DNA, the CDR3 is TGTGCCAGCAGCTCGGAACAGGGGGCCCTATTCTTT.

The rearrangement uses TRBV7-8 and TRBJ1-1; possibly TRBD1 for D (5 bases). Per the germline V gene, CDR1 is SGHVS and CDR2 is FQNEAQ. The V end was cut by 2 bases, the J end by 4 bases, with 11 bases between. The CDR3 consists of 14 residues. In DNA, the CDR3 is TGTGCCAGCAGCTTAAGGTCGGGGGTCACTGAAGCTTTCTTT. Translation gives CASSLRSGVTEAFF.

The J gene is TRBJ1-2, the V gene TRBV29-1; TRBD1 is a possible D gene (6 bases). Trimming pared 1 base from V and 7 bases from J, leaving 13 bases between. This CDR3 contains 13 residues. Germline loops: CDR1 SQVTM, CDR2 ANQGSEA. The CDR3: CSVEAGTYPGYTF. Here the CDR3 DNA reads TGCAGCGTTGAAGCGGGGACATATCCTGGCTACACCTTC.

The rearrangement uses TRBV9 and TRBJ2-7; 9 positions agree with TRBD1. Germline CDR1 SGDLS, CDR2 YYNGEE. The CDR3 spans 14 residues. V was clipped by 3 bases and J by 3 bases; unmatched bases: 4. The CDR3 region is CASSAPGQGYEQYF. Here the CDR3 DNA reads TGTGCCAGCAGCGCTCCGGGACAGGGCTACGAGCAGTACTTC.

V and J are TRBV25-1 and TRBJ1-2; TRBD1 matches at 10 bases. This CDR3 has 15 residues. Germline values: CDR1 MGHDK, CDR2 SYGVNS. Trimming at V came to 4 bases and at J to 3 bases, leaving 5 bases not matched to a gene. In DNA, the CDR3 is TGTGCCAGCAGTGCCCTCGGGACAGGGGACTATGGCTACACCTTC. Translation: CASSALGTGDYGYTF.

The rearrangement links TRBV7-9 to TRBJ2-1, with 10 bases lining up with TRBD2. The CDR3 consists of 16 residues. Germline CDR1 reads SEHNR; CDR2 reads FQNEAQ (reference sequence). J lost 13 bases, V lost 5 bases, and 17 bases had no gene match. The CDR3 is CASSPSMGLAGAIQFF. CDR3 sequence (DNA): TGTGCCAGCAGCCCCTCAATGGGGCTAGCGGGGGCCATACAGTTCTTC.

The chain has TRBV27 and TRBJ1-6; the D gene is possibly TRBD1 (5 bases). V gave up 3 bases and J gave up 10 bases, with 16 bases separating them. The germline gives CDR1 MNHEY, CDR2 SMNVEV (reference sequence). This CDR3 contains 15 residues. The CDR3 here is CASSLPGTRLSPLHF. The CDR3 region has the DNA TGTGCCAGCAGTTTGCCCGGGACTCGCCTCTCACCCCTCCACTTT.

V usage is TRBV11-2 and J usage is TRBJ1-5, with D perhaps matching TRBD1 (5 bases). Deletions cut 4 bases from V and 3 bases from J, with 10 bases between. CDR3 size: 14 residues. The germline CDR1 and CDR2 sequences are SGHAT and FQNNGV. The CDR3 here is CASSSQGLNQPQHF. The CDR3 DNA follows: TGTGCCAGCAGCTCCCAGGGCCTCAATCAGCCCCAGCATTTT.

This clone was counted a single time. This chain joins TRBV4-2 and TRBJ2-1; TRBD2 aligns across 11 bases. Germline CDR1 and CDR2: LGHNA and YNFKEQ. The V segment lost 0 bases and the J segment 4 bases; nucleotides outside the gene matches: 2. This CDR3 region has 16 residues. The CDR3 nucleotides are TGTGCCAGCAGCCAAGATGTAGCGGGGGGGTACAATGAGCAGTTCTTC. Protein product: CASSQDVAGGYNEQFF.

The V and J genes are TRBV7-3 and TRBJ2-7; possible D gene TRBD1, 9 bases. This CDR3 region has 14 residues. Trimming took 5 bases from V and 7 from J, leaving 18 bases between them. Looked up from germline, CDR1 is SGHTA and CDR2 is FQGTGA. The CDR3 DNA follows: TGTGCCAGCAGCCCTGGGACAGGGACTAGGGAGCAGTACTTC. It encodes CASSPGTGTREQYF. Complete variable domain (other parts from reference TRBV7-3 and TRBJ2-7): GAGVSQTPSNKVTEKGKYVELRCDPISGHTALYWYRQSLGQGPEFLIYFQGTGAADDSGLPNDRFFAVRPEGSVSTLKIQRTERGDSAVYLCASSPGTGTREQYFGPGTRLTVT.

This clone showed up just once. The chain is built from TRBV7-2 and TRBJ2-2, with TRBD1 matching 9 bases. Germline CDR1 and CDR2: SGHTA and FQGNSA. The CDR3 has 14 residues. V dropped 5 bases and J dropped 5; count of bases not matched to a gene: 3. CDR3 nucleotides: TGTGCCAGCAGCGAACAGGGGGCTACCGGGGAGCTGTTTTTT. This gives the protein CASSEQGATGELFF.

The chain carries TRBV6-6 and TRBJ1-2; tentative D call: TRBD1 (5 bases). Germline V CDR1 and CDR2: MNHNY, SVGAGI (reference sequence). The CDR3 runs to 13 residues. V lost 2 bases to trimming and J lost 2 bases, with 6 bases between them. CDR3 bases: TGTGCCAGCAGTTACGGGGGGAACTATGGCTACACCTTC. This codes for CASSYGGNYGYTF.

This chain links TRBV7-9 with TRBJ2-3, with D unclear. V lost 4 bases to trimming and J lost 3 bases, with 8 bases between them. The CDR3 extends over 13 amino acids. Germline assignment: CDR1 SEHNR and CDR2 FQNEAQ (reference sequence). CDR3 residues: CASSSSGTDTQYF. For the CDR3, the DNA is TGTGCCAGCAGCTCCTCGGGTACAGATACGCAGTATTTT.

The chain combines TRBV6-5 with TRBJ1-1; D is unresolved. This CDR3 has 15 residues. Per the germline V gene, CDR1 is MNHEY and CDR2 is SVGAGI. V was clipped by 4 bases and J by 0 bases, with 12 bases between them. In nucleotides, the CDR3 is TGTGCCAGCAGTTCCGGCGGGAGCATGAACACTGAAGCTTTCTTT. Amino acids: CASSSGGSMNTEAFF.

CDR3 region: CASSIGRGRQETQYF. CDR3 bases: TGTGCCAGTAGTATCGGGCGGGGTAGGCAAGAGACCCAGTACTTC. This rearrangement joins TRBV19 to TRBJ2-5; a weak D match, TRBD2 (6 bases). Deletions cut 3 bases from V and 2 bases from J, with 13 bases between. This CDR3 has 15 residues. CDR1 is LNHDA and CDR2 is SQIVND in the germline V gene (reference sequence). Variable domain in full (rest from reference TRBV19 and TRBJ2-5): DGGITQSPKYLFRKEGQNVTLSCEQNLNHDAMYWYRQDPGQGLRLIYYSQIVNDFQKGDIAEGYSVSREKKESFPLTVTSAQKNPTAFYLCASSIGRGRQETQYFGPGTRLLVL.

The V and J genes are TRBV4-2 and TRBJ2-1, with a possible D match to TRBD2 (6 bases). This CDR3 spans 16 amino acids. Germline V CDR1 and CDR2: LGHNA, YNFKEQ. Trimming removed 0 bases at V and 10 bases at J, with 19 bases between. CDR3 region: CASSQEGHIKGGEQFF. In DNA, the CDR3 is TGTGCCAGCAGCCAAGAAGGACATATCAAAGGAGGGGAGCAGTTCTTC.

This clone appeared once. V gene TRBV18 combines with J gene TRBJ1-3; no clear D gene. The CDR3 loop spans 16 amino acids. Per the germline V gene, CDR1 is KGHSH and CDR2 is LQKENI. V dropped 2 bases and J dropped 1 base, with 12 bases sitting between them. Written as DNA, the CDR3 is TGTGCCAGCTCACCAGGCAGGAACCCTTCTGGAAACACCATATATTTT. Translated, it gives CASSPGRNPSGNTIYF.

This clone was counted once. The CDR3 reads CASSQGLGQPRQETQYF. The CDR3 DNA reads as TGCGCCAGCAGCCAAGGTCTTGGACAGCCTCGTCAAGAGACCCAGTACTTC. The chain recombines TRBV4-3 with TRBJ2-5, with D perhaps matching TRBD1 (6 bases). There are 17 residues in the CDR3. Deletions cut 1 base from V and 2 bases from J, with 17 bases between. Germline assignment: CDR1 LGHNA and CDR2 YSLEER.

This clone was found a few times. This chain uses TRBV9 with TRBJ1-1; TRBD1 agrees at 9 bases. Germline assignment: CDR1 SGDLS and CDR2 YYNGEE. The CDR3 runs to 17 residues. V dropped 3 bases and J dropped 3; count of bases not matched to a gene: 12. This CDR3 is CASSDGQGRLGYTEAFF. The CDR3 nucleotides are TGTGCCAGCAGCGATGGACAGGGGAGGTTGGGGTACACTGAAGCTTTCTTT.

The rearrangement uses TRBV5-5 and TRBJ2-2, with D unresolved. Germline V gives CDR1 SGHKS, CDR2 YYEKEE (reference sequence). The CDR3 is 16 amino acids. Between the trimmed V and J ends, which lost 0 bases and 4 bases, there was a span of 13 bases. CDR3 sequence (DNA): TGTGCCAGCAGCTTGGGTCCGAGTAGAAGCACCGGGGAGCTGTTTTTT. Residues: CASSLGPSRSTGELFF.

The chain is built from TRBV6-5 and TRBJ2-3, with 10 bases fitting TRBD2. V shed 0 bases and J 9 bases; nucleotides not matched to a gene: 9. From germline, CDR1 is MNHEY and CDR2 SVGAGI. The CDR3 contains 16 residues. The CDR3 nucleotides are TGTGCCAGCAGTTACTCGAAGCGGGGGGGCACCGAGACGCAGTATTTT. Protein: CASSYSKRGGTETQYF.